Listed here is a single TCR beta chain. Its cognate antigen is unknown. CDR1 and CDR2 from the germline V gene are SNHLY and FYNNEI. The ends lost 2 bases at V and 2 bases at J; junction bases unmatched: 12. The CDR3 is 21 amino acids. This entry comes from a study of graft-versus-host responses after intestinal transplantation. Study-wide context: Anti-thymocyte globulin induction preceded approximately three years of tacrolimus and steroid maintenance in all recipients. Findings and limits, study-wide: Some GvH clones appeared in ileal mucosa or blood before recipient bone marrow.

The data were produced by immunoSEQ multiplex PCR, yet TCRdb's version contains in-frame clones alone and is incomplete. Of tens of thousands of clones in the sample, around 90% were seen once. The TCR originated in a human donor who received an intestinal transplant. The rearrangement links TRBV2 to TRBJ2-1, with 16 bases that match TRBD2. The sample was unstimulated CD8+ T cells sorted from spleen or lymph node cells, taken before intestinal transplant. The DNA for the CDR3 is TGTGCCAGCAGTGAACCACTGGACCAGGGACTAGCGGGAGGGCCCTACAATGAGCAGTTCTTC. This codes for CASSEPLDQGLAGGPYNEQFF.